The rows below give T cell receptor beta chains drawn from one sample of a study of control samples from healthy donors and cancer patients. Method: immunoSEQ multiplex PCR; TCRdb's copy keeps in-frame clones and lacks some. The repertoire holds around 95,000 clones, with over 75% as singletons. Material: blood. The receptors come from a woman in her fifties or sixties in good health. Each CDR3 is given with its conserved first and last residue. The order of the fields is D gene, V gene, clone size, J gene, CDR3 DNA, CDR3 protein. D genes are given only for firm matches. The listing skips clone size in some rows; elsewhere it reads once, few, many or a size class.

NA	TRBV6-6	NA	TRBJ1-6	TGTGCCAGCAGCAACGGATTGAGCAATTCACCCCTCCACTTT	CASSNGLSNSPLHF
TRBD1	TRBV27	NA	TRBJ2-3	TGTGCCAGCAGCTCGACAGGGGGCTATATGGATACGCAGTATTTT	CASSSTGGYMDTQYF
NA	TRBV4-1	NA	TRBJ1-4	TGCGCCAGCAGTCCATCGAGGGGTACTAATGAAAAACTGTTTTTT	CASSPSRGTNEKLFF
NA	TRBV30	NA	TRBJ1-2	TGTGCCTGGGCAGGGTACCAAAGCTATGGCTACACCTTC	CAWAGYQSYGYTF
NA	TRBV9	NA	TRBJ1-4	TGTGCCAGCAGCGTAGGGGGGGCATACAATGAAAAACTGTTTTTT	CASSVGGAYNEKLFF
NA	TRBV6-5	few	TRBJ1-1	TGTGCCAGCAGGCTCGGACACCCGAACACTGAAGCTTTCTTT	CASRLGHPNTEAFF
TRBD2	TRBV10-3	NA	TRBJ2-5	TGTGCCATCAGTGAGTCTGGACTAGTCGGGGAGACCCAGTACTTC	CAISESGLVGETQYF
TRBD1	TRBV5-6	NA	TRBJ2-3	TGTGCCAGCAGCTTGAGACAGGGCCGGGCAGATACGCAGTATTTT	CASSLRQGRADTQYF
NA	TRBV7-9	once	TRBJ2-7	TGTGCCAGCAGCTTTGCAATTGACGAGCAGTACTTC	CASSFAIDEQYF
NA	TRBV2	NA	TRBJ2-7	TGTGCTGCAGACACTGAAACCTACGAGCAGTACTTC	CAADTETYEQYF
NA	TRBV19	NA	TRBJ2-4	TGTGCCAGTAGTCCCGTAACGGTAGCCAAAAACATTCAGTACTTC	CASSPVTVAKNIQYF
NA	TRBV5-4	NA	TRBJ2-2	TGTGCCAGCAGCTTAACGTCCGGGCGTGAAGGGGAGCTGTTTTTT	CASSLTSGREGELFF
TRBD2	TRBV27	NA	TRBJ2-3	TGTGCCAGCAGTTTATCGTGGCTAGCGGGGGGGCCTGCGCAGTATTTT	CASSLSWLAGGPAQYF
NA	TRBV29-1	NA	TRBJ1-4	TGCAGCGCCAGAACAGGTTCCGGGGGTGAAAAACTGTTTTTT	CSARTGSGGEKLFF
NA	TRBV27	NA	TRBJ1-6	TGTGCCAGCAGTTTTACTATTGTGGGGTATTCACCCCTCCACTTT	CASSFTIVGYSPLHF
NA	TRBV25-1	NA	TRBJ1-5	TGTGCCAGCAACCAGGGTAATCAGCCCCAGCATTTT	CASNQGNQPQHF
NA	TRBV11-2	NA	TRBJ1-3	TGTGCCAGCAGCTTACCGTCTGGAAACACCATATATTTT	CASSLPSGNTIYF
TRBD2	TRBV2	few	TRBJ2-5	TGTGCCAGCAGTGTGGCGGGGGAGTACCAAGAGACCCAGTACTTC	CASSVAGEYQETQYF
NA	TRBV18	medium-sized	TRBJ1-1	TGTGCCAGCTCGGGGGGGTTATTCACTGAAGCTTTCTTT	CASSGGLFTEAFF
NA	TRBV9	NA	TRBJ1-3	TGTGCCAGCAGGGGGGGATCTGGAAACACCATATATTTT	CASRGGSGNTIYF
NA	TRBV4-2	NA	TRBJ2-1	TGTGCCAGCAGCCAGTCTGGGGGCCCAAAGGACAATGAGCAGTTCTTC	CASSQSGGPKDNEQFF
TRBD1	TRBV19	NA	TRBJ2-4	TGTGCCAGTAGTTGGGACAGGGGGCTTTTCAAAAACATTCAGTACTTC	CASSWDRGLFKNIQYF
NA	TRBV30	NA	TRBJ1-4	TGTGCCTGGAGGAGGCAGATCTTAGGGACTAATGAAAAACTGTTTTTT	CAWRRQILGTNEKLFF
NA	TRBV7-8	NA	TRBJ2-7	TGTGCCAGCAGCCGGGGCGGTAGTAAGCAGTACTTC	CASSRGGSKQYF
NA	TRBV6-4	NA	TRBJ1-1	TGTGCCAGCAGTGACTCTCCTAACACTGAAGCTTTCTTT	CASSDSPNTEAFF
NA	TRBV7-3	NA	TRBJ2-7	TGTGCCAGCAGCCCCCAGTCCGAATCCGAGCAGTACTTC	CASSPQSESEQYF
TRBD1	TRBV12-5	once	TRBJ1-1	TGTGCTAGTGGTTTGGTTCAATCAGGGACAGGGGGCTCTGAAGCTTTCTTT	CASGLVQSGTGGSEAFF
NA	TRBV6-6	NA	TRBJ2-5	TGTGCCAGCAGTTACTCGGCGGAGACCCAGTACTTC	CASSYSAETQYF
TRBD2	TRBV6-5	NA	TRBJ2-1	TGTGCCAGCAGTATAACTAGCGGGGCATACAATGAGCAGTTCTTC	CASSITSGAYNEQFF
NA	TRBV5-6	NA	TRBJ2-3	TGTGCCAGCAGCCCGATGGGGGGCGGCCGCAGCACAGATACGCAGTATTTT	CASSPMGGGRSTDTQYF
NA	TRBV11-3	few	TRBJ2-1	TGTGCCAGCAGCGGAACGGGGGCAAAGCAGTTCTTC	CASSGTGAKQFF
NA	TRBV5-6	NA	TRBJ2-4	TGTGCCAGCAGCTTGGATCCCGAGGAAAACATTCAGTACTTC	CASSLDPEENIQYF
NA	TRBV6-4	NA	TRBJ2-2	TGTGCCAGCGGAGGTAGCGGGAACACCGGGGAGCTGTTTTTT	CASGGSGNTGELFF
NA	TRBV2	NA	TRBJ2-5	TGTGCCACCGAAAGGGCCCTCGGCGAGACCCAGTACTTC	CATERALGETQYF
NA	TRBV18	NA	TRBJ1-4	TGTGCCAGCTCAGCCCCTGGACCTGCGGCTAATGAAAAACTGTTTTTT	CASSAPGPAANEKLFF
NA	TRBV6-5	NA	TRBJ1-1	TGTGCCAGCATGAGCTACGGGGGCGTAAACACTGAAGCTTTCTTT	CASMSYGGVNTEAFF
TRBD1	TRBV7-8	NA	TRBJ1-3	TGTGCCAGCAGCGTACAGGGGGCTGATGGAAACACCATATATTTT	CASSVQGADGNTIYF
NA	TRBV7-2	NA	TRBJ1-6	TGTGCCAGCAGCTTAGTATCCGCACCCCTCCACTTT	CASSLVSAPLHF
NA	TRBV5-1	NA	TRBJ2-1	TGCGCCAGCAGCTTGGGAACGGAAAATGAGCAGTTCTTC	CASSLGTENEQFF
TRBD2	TRBV6-4	few	TRBJ2-2	TGTGCCAGCAGTCTCACTAGCGTTACCGGGGAGCTGTTTTTT	CASSLTSVTGELFF
TRBD1	TRBV10-1	NA	TRBJ2-2	TGCGCCAGCAGACCCGGGACAGCGAACACCGGGGAGCTGTTTTTT	CASRPGTANTGELFF
TRBD1	TRBV19	NA	TRBJ2-3	TGTGCCAGTAGTACCCAACCGACAGGGTGGAAGACAGATACGCAGTATTTT	CASSTQPTGWKTDTQYF
NA	TRBV7-9	NA	TRBJ2-5	TGTGCCAGCCTCAACCGAGGGACCCAGTACTTC	CASLNRGTQYF
TRBD1	TRBV27	NA	TRBJ1-4	TGTGCCAGCAGACAGACAGGGGCCACTAATGAAAAACTGTTTTTT	CASRQTGATNEKLFF
TRBD1	TRBV7-9	NA	TRBJ1-2	TGTGCCAGCAGATTAGGACAGGGCGTGGGGGACTATGGCTACACCTTC	CASRLGQGVGDYGYTF
NA	TRBV9	NA	TRBJ2-2	TGTGCCAGCAGCGTAGAACCAGGGATCACCGGGGAGCTGTTTTTT	CASSVEPGITGELFF
NA	TRBV12-3/TRBV12-4	NA	TRBJ1-2	TGTGCCAGCAGTTTAGGGGCCCCAAACTTC	CASSLGAPNF
NA	TRBV25-1	NA	TRBJ2-3	TGTGCCAGCAGTCGCGGGGACTCCACAGATACGCAGTATTTT	CASSRGDSTDTQYF
NA	TRBV19	NA	TRBJ1-1	TGTGCCAGTAGGGAGGGGGGGAGGAGGACTGAAGCTTTCTTT	CASREGGRRTEAFF
NA	TRBV10-1	NA	TRBJ1-6	TGCGCCAGCAGTATGAATAATTCACCCCTCCACTTT	CASSMNNSPLHF
NA	TRBV6-6	NA	TRBJ1-2	TGTGCCAGCAGTTCCCATGCCGACAGGCGCTATGGCTACACCTTC	CASSSHADRRYGYTF
NA	TRBV7-2	NA	TRBJ2-7	TGTGCCAGCACCCCCTACGAGGGGGCCTACGAGCAGTACTTC	CASTPYEGAYEQYF